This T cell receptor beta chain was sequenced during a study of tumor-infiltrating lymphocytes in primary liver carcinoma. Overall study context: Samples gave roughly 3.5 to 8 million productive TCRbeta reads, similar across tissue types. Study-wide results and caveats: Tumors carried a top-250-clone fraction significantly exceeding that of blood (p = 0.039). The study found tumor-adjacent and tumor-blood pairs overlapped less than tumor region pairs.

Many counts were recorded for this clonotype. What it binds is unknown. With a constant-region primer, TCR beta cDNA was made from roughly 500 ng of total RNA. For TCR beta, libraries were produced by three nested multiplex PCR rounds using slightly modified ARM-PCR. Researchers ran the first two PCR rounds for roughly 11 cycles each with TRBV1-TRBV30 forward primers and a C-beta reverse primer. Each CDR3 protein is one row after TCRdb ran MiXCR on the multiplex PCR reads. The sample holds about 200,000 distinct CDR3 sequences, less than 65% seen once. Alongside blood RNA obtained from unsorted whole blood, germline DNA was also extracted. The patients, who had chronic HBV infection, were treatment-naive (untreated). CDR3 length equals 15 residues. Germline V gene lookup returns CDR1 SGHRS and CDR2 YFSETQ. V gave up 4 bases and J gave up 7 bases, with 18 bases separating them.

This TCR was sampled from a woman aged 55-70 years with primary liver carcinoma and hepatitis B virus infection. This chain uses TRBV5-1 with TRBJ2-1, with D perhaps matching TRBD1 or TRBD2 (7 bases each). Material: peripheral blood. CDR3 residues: CASSQTDREGNEQFF. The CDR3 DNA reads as TGCGCCAGCAGCCAAACCGACAGGGAGGGGAATGAGCAGTTCTTC.